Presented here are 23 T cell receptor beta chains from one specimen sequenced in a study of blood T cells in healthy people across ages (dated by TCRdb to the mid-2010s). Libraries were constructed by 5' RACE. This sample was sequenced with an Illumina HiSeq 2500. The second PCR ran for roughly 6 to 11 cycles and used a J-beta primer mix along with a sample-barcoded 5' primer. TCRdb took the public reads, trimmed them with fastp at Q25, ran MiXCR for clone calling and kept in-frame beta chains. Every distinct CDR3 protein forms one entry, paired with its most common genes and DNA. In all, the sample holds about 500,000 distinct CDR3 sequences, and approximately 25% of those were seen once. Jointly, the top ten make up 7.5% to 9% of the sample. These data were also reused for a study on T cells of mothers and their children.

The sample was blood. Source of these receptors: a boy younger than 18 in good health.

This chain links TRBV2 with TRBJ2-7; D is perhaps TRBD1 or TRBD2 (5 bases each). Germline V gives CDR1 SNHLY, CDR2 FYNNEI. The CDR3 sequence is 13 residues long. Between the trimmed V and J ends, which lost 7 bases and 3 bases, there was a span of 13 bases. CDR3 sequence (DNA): TGTGCCAGCAACCCGGGGCAGATCTACGAGCAGTACTTC. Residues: CASNPGQIYEQYF.

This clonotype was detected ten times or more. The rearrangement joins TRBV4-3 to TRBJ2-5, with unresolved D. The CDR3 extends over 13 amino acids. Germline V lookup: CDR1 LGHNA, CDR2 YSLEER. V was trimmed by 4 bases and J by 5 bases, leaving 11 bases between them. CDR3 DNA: TGCGCCAGCAGCCCCCGGGCCGATGAGACCCAGTACTTC. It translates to CASSPRADETQYF.

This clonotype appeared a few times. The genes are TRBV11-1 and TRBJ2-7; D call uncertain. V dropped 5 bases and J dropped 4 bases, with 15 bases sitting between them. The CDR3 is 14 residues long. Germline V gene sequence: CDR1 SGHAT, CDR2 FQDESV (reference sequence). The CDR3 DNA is TGTGCCAGCAGCCCCTGGCAGGCGGAATACGAGCAGTACTTC. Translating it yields CASSPWQAEYEQYF.

Written as DNA, the CDR3 is TGCGCCAGCAGCTTGGGGGACAGGGGACCCTACGAGCAGTACTTC. Translation gives CASSLGDRGPYEQYF. The rearrangement joins TRBV5-1 to TRBJ2-7; 10 positions agree with TRBD1. CDR1 and CDR2 from the germline V gene are SGHRS and YFSETQ. V was clipped by 0 bases and J by 2 bases; unmatched bases: 2. The CDR3 loop spans 15 amino acids.

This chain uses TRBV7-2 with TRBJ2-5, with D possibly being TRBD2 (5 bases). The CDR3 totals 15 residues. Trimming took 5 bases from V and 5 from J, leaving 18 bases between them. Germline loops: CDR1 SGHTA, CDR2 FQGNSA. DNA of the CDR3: TGTGCCAGCAGCCGAGGGCCCCAGAGGCGGGAGACCCAGTACTTC. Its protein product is CASSRGPQRRETQYF.

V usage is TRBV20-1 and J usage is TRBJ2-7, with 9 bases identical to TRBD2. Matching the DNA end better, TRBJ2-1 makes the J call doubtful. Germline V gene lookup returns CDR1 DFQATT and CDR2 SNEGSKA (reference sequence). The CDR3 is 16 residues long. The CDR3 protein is CSARDGLAGPYNEQFF. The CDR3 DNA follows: TGCAGTGCTAGAGATGGGCTAGCGGGACCATACAATGAGCAGTTCTTC.

CDR3 nucleotide sequence: TGTGCCAGCAGGGCTGAGGGGGCGCAAGCCAAAAACATTCAGTACTTC. Amino acids: CASRAEGAQAKNIQYF. V gene TRBV2 combines with J gene TRBJ2-4; 7 bases map to TRBD1. Germline V CDR1 and CDR2: SNHLY, FYNNEI. The CDR3 has 16 amino acids. V lost 6 bases, J lost 0 bases, and 8 bases stayed unmatched.

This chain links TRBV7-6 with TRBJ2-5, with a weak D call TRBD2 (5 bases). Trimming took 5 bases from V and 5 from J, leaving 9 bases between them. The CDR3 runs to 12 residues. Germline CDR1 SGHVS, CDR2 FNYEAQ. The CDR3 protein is CASSPGSETQYF. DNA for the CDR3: TGTGCCAGCAGCCCGGGGTCGGAGACCCAGTACTTC.

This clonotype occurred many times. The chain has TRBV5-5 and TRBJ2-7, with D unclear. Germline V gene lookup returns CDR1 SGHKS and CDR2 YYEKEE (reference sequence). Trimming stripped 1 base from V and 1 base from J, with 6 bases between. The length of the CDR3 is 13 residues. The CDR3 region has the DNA TGTGCCAGCAGCTTGCCGGAATCCTACGAGCAGTACTTC. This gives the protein CASSLPESYEQYF.

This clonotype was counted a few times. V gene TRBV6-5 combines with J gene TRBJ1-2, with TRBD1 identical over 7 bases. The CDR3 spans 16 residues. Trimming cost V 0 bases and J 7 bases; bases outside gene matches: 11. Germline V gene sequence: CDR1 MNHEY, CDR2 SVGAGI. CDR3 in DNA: TGTGCCAGCAGTTACTCGAAAGCAGGGGGAGGAGGTGGCTACACCTTC. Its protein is CASSYSKAGGGGGYTF.

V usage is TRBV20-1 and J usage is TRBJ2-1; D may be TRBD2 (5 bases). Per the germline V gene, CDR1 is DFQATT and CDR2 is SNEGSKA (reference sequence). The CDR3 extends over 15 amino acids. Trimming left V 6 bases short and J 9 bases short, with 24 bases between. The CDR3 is CSADGPTGMKGEQFF. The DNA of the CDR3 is TGCAGTGCCGATGGGCCAACCGGGATGAAGGGTGAGCAGTTCTTC.

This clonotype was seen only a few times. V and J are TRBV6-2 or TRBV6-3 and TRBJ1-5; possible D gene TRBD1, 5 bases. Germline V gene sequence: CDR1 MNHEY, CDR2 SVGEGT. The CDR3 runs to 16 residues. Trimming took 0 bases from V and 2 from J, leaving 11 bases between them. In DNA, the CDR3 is TGTGCCAGCAGTTACTCGAGCAGGGCTGGCAATCAGCCCCAGCATTTT. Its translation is CASSYSSRAGNQPQHF.

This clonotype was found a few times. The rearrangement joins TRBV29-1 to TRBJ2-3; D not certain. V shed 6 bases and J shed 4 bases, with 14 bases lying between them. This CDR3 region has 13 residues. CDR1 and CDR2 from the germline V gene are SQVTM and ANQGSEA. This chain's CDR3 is CSVDPGPSDTQYF. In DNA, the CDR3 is TGCAGCGTCGACCCTGGACCCTCAGATACGCAGTATTTT.

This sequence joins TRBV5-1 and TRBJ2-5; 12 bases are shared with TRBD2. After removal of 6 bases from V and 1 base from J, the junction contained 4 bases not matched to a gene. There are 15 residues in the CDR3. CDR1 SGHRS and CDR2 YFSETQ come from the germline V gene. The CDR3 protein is CASTQLAGGQETQYF. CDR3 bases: TGCGCCAGCACCCAACTAGCGGGGGGCCAAGAGACCCAGTACTTC.

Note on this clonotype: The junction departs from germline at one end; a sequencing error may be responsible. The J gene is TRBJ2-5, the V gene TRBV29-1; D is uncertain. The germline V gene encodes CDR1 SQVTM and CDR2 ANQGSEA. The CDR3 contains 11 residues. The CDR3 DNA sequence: TGCAGCTTACAGAACCAAGAGGCCCAGTACTTC. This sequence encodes CSLQNQEAQYF.

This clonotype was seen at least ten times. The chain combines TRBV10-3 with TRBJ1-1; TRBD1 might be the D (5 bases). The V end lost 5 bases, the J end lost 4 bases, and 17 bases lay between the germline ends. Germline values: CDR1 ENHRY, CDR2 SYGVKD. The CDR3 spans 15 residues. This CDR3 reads CAISPGTEETTEAFF. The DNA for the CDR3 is TGTGCCATCAGTCCCGGGACGGAGGAGACCACTGAAGCTTTCTTT.

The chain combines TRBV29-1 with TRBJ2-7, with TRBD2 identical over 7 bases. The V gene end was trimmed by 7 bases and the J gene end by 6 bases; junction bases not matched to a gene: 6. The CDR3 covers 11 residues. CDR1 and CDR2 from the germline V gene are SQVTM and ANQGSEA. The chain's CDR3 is CSAARGVEQYF. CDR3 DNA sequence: TGCAGCGCCGCACGGGGGGTCGAGCAGTACTTC.

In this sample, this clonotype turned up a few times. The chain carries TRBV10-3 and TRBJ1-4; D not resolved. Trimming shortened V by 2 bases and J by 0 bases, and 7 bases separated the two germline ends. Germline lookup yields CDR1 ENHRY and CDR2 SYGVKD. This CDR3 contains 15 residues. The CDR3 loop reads CAISEGSATNEKLFF. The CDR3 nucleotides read TGTGCCATCAGTGAGGGGTCCGCAACTAATGAAAAACTGTTTTTT.

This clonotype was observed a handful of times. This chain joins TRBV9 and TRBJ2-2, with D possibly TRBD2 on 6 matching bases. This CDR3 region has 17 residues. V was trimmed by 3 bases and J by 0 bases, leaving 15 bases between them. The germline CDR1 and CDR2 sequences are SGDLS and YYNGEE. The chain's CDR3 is CASSAPRRGANTGELFF. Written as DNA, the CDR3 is TGTGCCAGCAGCGCCCCTAGGCGGGGCGCGAACACCGGGGAGCTGTTTTTT. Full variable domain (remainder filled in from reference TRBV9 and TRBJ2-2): DSGVTQTPKHLITATGQRVTLRCSPRSGDLSVYWYQQSLDQGLQFLIQYYNGEERAKGNILERFSAQQFPDLHSELNLSSLELGDSALYFCASSAPRRGANTGELFFGEGSRLTVL.

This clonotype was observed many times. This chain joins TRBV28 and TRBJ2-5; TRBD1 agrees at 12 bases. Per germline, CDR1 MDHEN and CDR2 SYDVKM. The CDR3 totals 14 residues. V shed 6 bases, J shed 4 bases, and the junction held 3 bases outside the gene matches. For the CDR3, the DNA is TGTGCCAGCAGCCGGGACAGGGGGCGAGAGACCCAGTACTTC. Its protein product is CASSRDRGRETQYF.

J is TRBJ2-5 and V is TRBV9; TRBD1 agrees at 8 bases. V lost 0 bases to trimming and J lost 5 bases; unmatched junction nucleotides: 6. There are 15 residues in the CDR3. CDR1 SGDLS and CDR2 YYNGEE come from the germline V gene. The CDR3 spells CASSVAAGGMETQYF. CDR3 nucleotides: TGTGCCAGCAGCGTAGCGGCAGGGGGCATGGAGACCCAGTACTTC.

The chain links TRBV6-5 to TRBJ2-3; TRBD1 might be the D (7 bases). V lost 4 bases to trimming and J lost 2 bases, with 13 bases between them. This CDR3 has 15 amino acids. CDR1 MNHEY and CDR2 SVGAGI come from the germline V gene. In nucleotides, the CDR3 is TGTGCCAGCAGTTTCAGGGGGAGGTACACAGATACGCAGTATTTT. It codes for CASSFRGRYTDTQYF.

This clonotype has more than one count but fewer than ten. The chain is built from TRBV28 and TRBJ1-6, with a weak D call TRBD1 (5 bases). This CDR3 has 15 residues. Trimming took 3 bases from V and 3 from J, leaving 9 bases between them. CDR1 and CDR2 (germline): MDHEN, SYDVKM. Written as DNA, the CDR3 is TGTGCCAGCAGTTTGGGGGACCACTATAATTCACCCCTCCACTTT. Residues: CASSLGDHYNSPLHF. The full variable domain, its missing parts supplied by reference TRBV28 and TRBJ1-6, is DVKVTQSSRYLVKRTGEKVFLECVQDMDHENMFWYRQDPGLGLRLIYFSYDVKMKEKGDIPEGYSVSREKKERFSLILESASTNQTSMYLCASSLGDHYNSPLHFGNGTRLTVT.